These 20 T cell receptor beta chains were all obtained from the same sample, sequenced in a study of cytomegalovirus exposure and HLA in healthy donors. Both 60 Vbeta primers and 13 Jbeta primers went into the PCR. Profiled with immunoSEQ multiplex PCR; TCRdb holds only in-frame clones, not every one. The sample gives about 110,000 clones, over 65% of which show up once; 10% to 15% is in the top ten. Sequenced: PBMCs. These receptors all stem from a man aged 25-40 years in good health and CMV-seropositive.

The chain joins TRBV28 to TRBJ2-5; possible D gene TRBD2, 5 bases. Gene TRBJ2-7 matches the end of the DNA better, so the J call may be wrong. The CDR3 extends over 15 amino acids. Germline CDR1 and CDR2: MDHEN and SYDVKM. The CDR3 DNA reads TGTGCCAGCAGTACGGACTTCAAGGATCCCTACGAGCAGTACTTC. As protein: CASSTDFKDPYEQYF.

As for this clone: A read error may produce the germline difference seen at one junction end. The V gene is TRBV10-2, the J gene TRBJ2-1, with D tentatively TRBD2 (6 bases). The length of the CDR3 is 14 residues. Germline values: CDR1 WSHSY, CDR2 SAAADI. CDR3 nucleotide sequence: TGCGCCAGCGGCGGGCGGGAACTATACAATGGGCAGTTCTTC. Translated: CASGGRELYNGQFF.

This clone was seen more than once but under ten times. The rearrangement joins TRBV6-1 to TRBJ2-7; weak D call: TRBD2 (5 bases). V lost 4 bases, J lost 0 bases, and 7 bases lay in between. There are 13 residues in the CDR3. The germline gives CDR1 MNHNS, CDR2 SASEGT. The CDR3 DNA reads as TGTGCCAGCAGTGCCGGGAACTCCTACGAGCAGTACTTC. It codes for CASSAGNSYEQYF.

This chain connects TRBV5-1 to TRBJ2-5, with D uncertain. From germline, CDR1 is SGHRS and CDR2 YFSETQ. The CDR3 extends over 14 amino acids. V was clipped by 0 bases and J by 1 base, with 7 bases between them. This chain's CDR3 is CASSLGPGQETQYF. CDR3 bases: TGCGCCAGCAGCTTGGGCCCGGGCCAAGAGACCCAGTACTTC.

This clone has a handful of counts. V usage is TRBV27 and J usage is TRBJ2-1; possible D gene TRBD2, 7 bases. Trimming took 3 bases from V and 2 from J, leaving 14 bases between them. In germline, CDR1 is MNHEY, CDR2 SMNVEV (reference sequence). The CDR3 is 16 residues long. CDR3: CASSFSGGPPYNEQFF. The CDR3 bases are TGTGCCAGCAGTTTCTCGGGGGGCCCCCCCTACAATGAGCAGTTCTTC.

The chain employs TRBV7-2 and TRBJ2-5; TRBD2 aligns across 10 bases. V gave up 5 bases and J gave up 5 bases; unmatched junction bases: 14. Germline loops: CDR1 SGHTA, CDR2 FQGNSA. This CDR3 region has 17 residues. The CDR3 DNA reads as TGTGCCAGCAGCCGCTGGGGAATTAGCGGGGGGCGGGAGACCCAGTACTTC. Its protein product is CASSRWGISGGRETQYF.

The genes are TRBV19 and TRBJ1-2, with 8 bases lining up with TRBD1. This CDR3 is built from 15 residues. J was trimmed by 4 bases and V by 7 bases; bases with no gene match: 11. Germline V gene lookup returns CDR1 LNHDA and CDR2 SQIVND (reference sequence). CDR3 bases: TGTGCCAGTACCACAACGGACAGGGTCTCCTATGGCTACACCTTC. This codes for CASTTTDRVSYGYTF.

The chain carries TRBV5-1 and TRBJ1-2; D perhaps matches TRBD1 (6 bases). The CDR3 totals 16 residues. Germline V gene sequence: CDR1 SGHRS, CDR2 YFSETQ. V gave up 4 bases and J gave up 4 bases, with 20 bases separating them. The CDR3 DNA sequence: TGCGCCAGCAGCCCCCAATCGGCAGGGGAAGGCTATGGCTACACCTTC. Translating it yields CASSPQSAGEGYGYTF.

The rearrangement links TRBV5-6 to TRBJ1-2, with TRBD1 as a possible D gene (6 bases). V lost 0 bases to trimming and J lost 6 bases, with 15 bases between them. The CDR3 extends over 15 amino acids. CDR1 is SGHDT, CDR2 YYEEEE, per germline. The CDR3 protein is CASSLVRGARDGYTF. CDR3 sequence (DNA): TGTGCCAGCAGCTTGGTGCGGGGGGCCAGAGATGGCTACACCTTC.

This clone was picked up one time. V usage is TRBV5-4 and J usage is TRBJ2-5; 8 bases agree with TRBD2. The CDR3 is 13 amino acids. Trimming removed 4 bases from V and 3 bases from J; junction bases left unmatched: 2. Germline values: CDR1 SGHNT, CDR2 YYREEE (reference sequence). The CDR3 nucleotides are TGTGCCAGCAGCACACTAGCGGAAGAGACCCAGTACTTC. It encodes CASSTLAEETQYF.

The CDR3 protein is CASSFPGGAKMPRSPLHF. Here the CDR3 DNA reads TGTGCCAGCAGCTTCCCAGGGGGCGCCAAAATGCCCCGTTCACCCCTCCACTTT. The rearrangement links TRBV5-6 to TRBJ1-6; 8 bases align to TRBD1. V was pared by 2 bases and J by 9 bases, with 16 bases of the junction left unmatched. This CDR3 comprises 18 residues. Germline V gene data show CDR1 as SGHDT and CDR2 as YYEEEE. Full variable domain (rest looked up from reference TRBV5-6 and TRBJ1-6): DAGVTQSPTHLIKTRGQQVTLRCSPKSGHDTVSWYQQALGQGPQFIFQYYEEEERQRGNFPDRFSGHQFPNYSSELNVNALLLGDSALYLCASSFPGGAKMPRSPLHFGNGTRLTVT.

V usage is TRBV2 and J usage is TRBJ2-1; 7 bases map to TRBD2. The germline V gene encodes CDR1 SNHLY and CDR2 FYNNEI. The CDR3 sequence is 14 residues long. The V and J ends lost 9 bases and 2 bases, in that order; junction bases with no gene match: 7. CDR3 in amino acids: CARSRGNTYNEQFF. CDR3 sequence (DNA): TGTGCCAGGTCGCGGGGGAATACCTACAATGAGCAGTTCTTC. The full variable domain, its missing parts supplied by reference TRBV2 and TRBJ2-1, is EPEVTQTPSHQVTQMGQEVILRCVPISNHLYFYWYRQILGQKVEFLVSFYNNEISEKSEIFDDQFSVERPDGSNFTLKIRSTKLEDSAMYFCARSRGNTYNEQFFGPGTRLTVL.

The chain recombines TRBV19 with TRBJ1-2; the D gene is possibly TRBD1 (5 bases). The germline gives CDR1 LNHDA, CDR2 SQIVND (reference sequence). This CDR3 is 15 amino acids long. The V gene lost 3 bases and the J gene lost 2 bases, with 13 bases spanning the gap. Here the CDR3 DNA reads TGTGCCAGTAGTATTACAGGTAGTGGCAACTATGGCTACACCTTC. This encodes CASSITGSGNYGYTF.

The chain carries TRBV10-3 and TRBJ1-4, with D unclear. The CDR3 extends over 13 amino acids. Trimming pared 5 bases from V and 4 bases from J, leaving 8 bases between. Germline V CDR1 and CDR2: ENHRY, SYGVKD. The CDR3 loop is CAISRLVNEKLFF. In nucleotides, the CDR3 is TGTGCCATCAGTCGACTCGTTAATGAAAAACTGTTTTTT.

The CDR3 DNA reads TGTGCCAGCAGCTTGTCGGGACAGCCGTATGGCTACACCTTC. Encoded protein: CASSLSGQPYGYTF. The chain links TRBV7-8 to TRBJ1-2, with TRBD1 identical over 7 bases. Germline CDR1 SGHVS, CDR2 FQNEAQ. The V segment lost 3 bases and the J segment 5 bases; nucleotides outside the gene matches: 6. This CDR3 has 14 amino acids.

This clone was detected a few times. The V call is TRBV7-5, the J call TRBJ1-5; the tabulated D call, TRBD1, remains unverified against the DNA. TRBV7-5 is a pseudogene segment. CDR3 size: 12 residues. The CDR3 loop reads CARSYKNQPQHF. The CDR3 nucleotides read TGTGCCAGAAGCTACAAAAATCAGCCCCAGCATTTT.

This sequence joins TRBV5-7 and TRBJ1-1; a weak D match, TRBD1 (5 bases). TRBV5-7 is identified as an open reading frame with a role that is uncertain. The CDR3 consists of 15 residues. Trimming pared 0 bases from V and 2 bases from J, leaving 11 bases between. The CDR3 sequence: CASSLEGRENTEAFF. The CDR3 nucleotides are TGTGCCAGCAGCTTGGAGGGCAGGGAAAACACTGAAGCTTTCTTT.

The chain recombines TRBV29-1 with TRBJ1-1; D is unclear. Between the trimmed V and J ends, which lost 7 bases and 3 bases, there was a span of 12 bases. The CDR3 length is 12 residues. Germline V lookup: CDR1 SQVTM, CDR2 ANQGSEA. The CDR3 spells CSALVRDTEAFF. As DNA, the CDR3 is TGCAGCGCGTTGGTCCGGGACACTGAAGCTTTCTTT. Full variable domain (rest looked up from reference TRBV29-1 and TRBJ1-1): SAVISQKPSRDICQRGTSLTIQCQVDSQVTMMFWYRQQPGQSLTLIATANQGSEATYESGFVIDKFPISRPNLTFSTLTVSNMSPEDSSIYLCSALVRDTEAFFGQGTRLTVV.

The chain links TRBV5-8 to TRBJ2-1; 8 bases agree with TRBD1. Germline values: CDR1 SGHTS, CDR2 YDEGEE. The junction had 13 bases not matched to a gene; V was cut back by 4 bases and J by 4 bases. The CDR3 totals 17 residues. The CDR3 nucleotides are TGTGCCAGCAGCAAAGGACAGGGACGTGGGTTTTACAATGAGCAGTTCTTC. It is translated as CASSKGQGRGFYNEQFF.

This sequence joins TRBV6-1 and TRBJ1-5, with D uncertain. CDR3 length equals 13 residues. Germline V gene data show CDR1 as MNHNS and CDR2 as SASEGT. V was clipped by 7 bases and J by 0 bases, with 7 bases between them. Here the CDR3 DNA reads TGTGCCAGCACCCGGGATAGCAATCAGCCCCAGCATTTT. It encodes CASTRDSNQPQHF.